Sequencing of this T cell receptor (beta chain) was carried out in a study of T cells in Graves' hyperthyroidism and ophthalmopathy. Study-wide points: Most clonotypes that expanded in the thyroid above 0.001 also showed up in blood.

The table lists this clonotype with a few counts. Its antigen is undetermined. Researchers took RNA transcripts and amplified the TCR beta CDR3 regions from them. A first-round RT-PCR of the TCR CDR3 used the HTBI primer set. One entry per CDR3 protein results from TCRdb running MiXCR on the multiplex PCR reads. This sample carries approximately 590,000 distinct CDR3 sequences, less than 20% of them seen once, and the ten largest clones take under 7.5%. Graves' hyperthyroidism was deemed stable given no ophthalmopathy progression within 18 months. Any patient presenting with uncontrolled infection, other autoimmune disease, pregnancy or lactation was left out. The CDR3 spans 16 residues. The V and J ends lost 0 bases and 1 base respectively, with 10 bases between them. In germline, CDR1 is LGHNA, CDR2 YSLEER.

The rearrangement uses TRBV4-3 and TRBJ2-1; tentative D call: TRBD1 (5 bases). Sequencing was carried out using blood. This sequence was found in a woman in her thirties with Graves' hyperthyroidism. The CDR3 nucleotides are TGCGCCAGCAGCCAAGAGTCAGACAGATCCTACAATGAGCAGTTCTTC. Residues: CASSQESDRSYNEQFF.